This T cell receptor (beta chain) was profiled in a study of metastatic and nonmetastatic thyroid tumors. As for the study in general: For malignant and benign thyroid patients, tumor or nodule tissue and blood were the sources whose repertoires were compared. Overall study results and limits: Benign nodules were reported to have significantly lower TCR beta diversity than malignant thyroid tumors, in blood and tumor.

Each patient came to thyroid surgery without any prior treatment (of any kind). Original handling: CDR3 was compared across clinicopathological groups, and the resulting differences were used to build a distant-metastasis classifier for papillary thyroid cancer. TCRdb re-clonotyped the PCR reads through MiXCR. The V and J calls and clone size come from TCRdb's table, not from the authors' own analysis. This table has over 35,000 clones, approximately 16% appearing once. This clone was observed many times. Its antigen remains unidentified. Sequenced: tumor tissue. This clonotype originated in a female donor with papillary thyroid cancer or a benign thyroid nodule (not recorded which). Some clones in this sample may be carry-over from other donors' samples.

Here the CDR3 DNA reads TGTGCCAGCAGTTACTCGCTAGCGGGTTGGGTGGGGGAGACCCAGTACTTC. This translates into CASSYSLAGWVGETQYF. V usage is TRBV6-2 or TRBV6-3 and J usage is TRBJ2-5; 8 bases align to TRBD2. Per the germline V gene, CDR1 is MNHEY and CDR2 is SVGEGT. The J segment lost 5 bases and the V segment lost 0 bases, leaving 11 bases of the junction unmatched. This CDR3 has 17 amino acids.